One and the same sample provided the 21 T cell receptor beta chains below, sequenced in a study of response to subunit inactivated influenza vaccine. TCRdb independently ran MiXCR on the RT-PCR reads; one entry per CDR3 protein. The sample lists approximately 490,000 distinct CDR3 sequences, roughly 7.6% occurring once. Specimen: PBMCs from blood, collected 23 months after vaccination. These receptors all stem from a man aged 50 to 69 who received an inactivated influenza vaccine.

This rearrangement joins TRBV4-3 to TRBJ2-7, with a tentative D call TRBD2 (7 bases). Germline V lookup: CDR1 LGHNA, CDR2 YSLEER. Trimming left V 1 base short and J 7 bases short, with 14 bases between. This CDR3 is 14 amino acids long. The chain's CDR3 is CASSQANREGEQYF. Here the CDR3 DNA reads TGCGCCAGCAGCCAAGCAAACAGGGAGGGAGAGCAGTACTTC.

The CDR3 nucleotides read TGCGCCAGCATGGGGGCTGAGAACACTGAAGCTTTCTTT. This encodes CASMGAENTEAFF. This chain links TRBV10-1 with TRBJ1-1, with D possibly TRBD1 on 6 matching bases. V was shortened by 7 bases and J by 1 base, with 10 bases between the two germline ends. Looked up from germline, CDR1 is WNHNN and CDR2 is SYGVQD (reference sequence). The CDR3 length is 13 residues.

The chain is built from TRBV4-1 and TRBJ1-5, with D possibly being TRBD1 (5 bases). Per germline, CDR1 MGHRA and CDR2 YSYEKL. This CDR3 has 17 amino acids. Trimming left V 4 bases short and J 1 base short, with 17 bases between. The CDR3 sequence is CASSLGTAGVSNQPQHF. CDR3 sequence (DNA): TGCGCCAGCAGCCTCGGGACGGCGGGGGTCAGCAATCAGCCCCAGCATTTT.

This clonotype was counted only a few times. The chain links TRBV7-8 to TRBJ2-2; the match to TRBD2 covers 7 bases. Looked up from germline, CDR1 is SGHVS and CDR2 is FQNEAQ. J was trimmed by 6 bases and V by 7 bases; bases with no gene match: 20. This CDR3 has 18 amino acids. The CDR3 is CASNSFVGRAGEPGELFF. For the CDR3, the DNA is TGTGCCAGCAACTCCTTCGTTGGGAGGGCGGGCGAACCCGGGGAGCTGTTTTTT.

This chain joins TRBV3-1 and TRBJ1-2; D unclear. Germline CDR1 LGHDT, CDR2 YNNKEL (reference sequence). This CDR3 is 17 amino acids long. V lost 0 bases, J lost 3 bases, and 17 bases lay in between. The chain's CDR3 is CASSQENFLRQDYGYTF. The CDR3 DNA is TGTGCCAGCAGCCAAGAGAACTTTCTAAGGCAGGACTATGGCTACACCTTC.

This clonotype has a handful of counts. The CDR3 sequence: CATSDPTEIFTQYF. The DNA of the CDR3 is TGTGCCACCTCCGATCCGACAGAGATCTTTACGCAGTATTTT. V and J are TRBV24-1 and TRBJ2-3; D may be TRBD1 (5 bases). V lost 9 bases and J lost 8, with 20 bases in between. CDR1 and CDR2 (germline): KGHDR, SFDVKD. The CDR3 is 14 amino acids.

The CDR3 loop is CASRLGPRTEAFF. DNA of the CDR3: TGTGCCAGCAGACTAGGACCCAGGACTGAAGCTTTCTTT. J is TRBJ1-1 and V is TRBV6-1; the D is unclear. Looked up from germline, CDR1 is MNHNS and CDR2 is SASEGT. Trimming left V 6 bases short and J 5 bases short, with 13 bases between. The CDR3 loop spans 13 amino acids.

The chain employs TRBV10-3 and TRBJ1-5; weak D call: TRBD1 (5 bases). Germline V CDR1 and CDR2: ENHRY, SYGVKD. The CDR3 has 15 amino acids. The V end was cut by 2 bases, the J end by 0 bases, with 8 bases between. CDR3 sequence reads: CAISEGHDSNQPQHF. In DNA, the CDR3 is TGTGCCATCAGTGAGGGACATGATAGCAATCAGCCCCAGCATTTT.

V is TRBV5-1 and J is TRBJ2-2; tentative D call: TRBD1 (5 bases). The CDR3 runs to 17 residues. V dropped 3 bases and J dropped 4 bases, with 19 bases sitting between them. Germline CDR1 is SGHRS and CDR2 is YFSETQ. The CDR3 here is CASSSRAHRSATGELFF. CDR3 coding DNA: TGCGCCAGCAGCTCTCGAGCCCACAGGTCGGCCACCGGGGAGCTGTTTTTT.

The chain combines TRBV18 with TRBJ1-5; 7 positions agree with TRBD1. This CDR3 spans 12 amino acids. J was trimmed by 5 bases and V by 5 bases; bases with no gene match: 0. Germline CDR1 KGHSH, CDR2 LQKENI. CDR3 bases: TGTGCCAGCTCAGACAGGGATCAGCCCCAGCATTTT. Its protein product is CASSDRDQPQHF.

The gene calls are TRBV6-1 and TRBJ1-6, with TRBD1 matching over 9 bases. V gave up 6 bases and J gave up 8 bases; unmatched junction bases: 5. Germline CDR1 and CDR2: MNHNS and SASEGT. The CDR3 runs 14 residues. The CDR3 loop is CASRRGTGYSPLHF. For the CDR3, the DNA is TGTGCCAGCAGGCGAGGGACAGGGTATTCACCCCTCCACTTT.

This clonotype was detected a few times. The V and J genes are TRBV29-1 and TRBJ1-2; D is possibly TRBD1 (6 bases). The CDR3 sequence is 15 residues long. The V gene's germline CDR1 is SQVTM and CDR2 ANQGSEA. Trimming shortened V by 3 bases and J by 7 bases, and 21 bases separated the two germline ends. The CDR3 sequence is CSVELLGRGLGGYTF. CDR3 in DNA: TGCAGCGTTGAGTTACTGGGCAGGGGCCTCGGTGGCTACACCTTC.

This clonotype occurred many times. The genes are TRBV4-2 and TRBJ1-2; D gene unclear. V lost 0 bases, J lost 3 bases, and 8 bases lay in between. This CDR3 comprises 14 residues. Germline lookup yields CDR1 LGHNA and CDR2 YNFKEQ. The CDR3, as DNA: TGTGCCAGCAGCCAAGATATCGGGGACTATGGCTACACCTTC. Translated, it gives CASSQDIGDYGYTF.

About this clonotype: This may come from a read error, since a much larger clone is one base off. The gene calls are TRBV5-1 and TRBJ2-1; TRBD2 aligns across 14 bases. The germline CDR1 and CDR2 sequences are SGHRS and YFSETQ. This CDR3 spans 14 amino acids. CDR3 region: CVSRGTSGGLGQFF. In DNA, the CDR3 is TGCGTCAGCAGAGGGACTAGCGGGGGATTGGGGCAGTTCTTC.

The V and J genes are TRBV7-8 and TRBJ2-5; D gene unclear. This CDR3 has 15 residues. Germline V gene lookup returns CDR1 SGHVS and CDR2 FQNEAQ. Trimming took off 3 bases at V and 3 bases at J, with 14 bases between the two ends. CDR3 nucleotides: TGTGCCAGCAGCTTTGTGGGTGGCCTAAAAGAGACCCAGTACTTC. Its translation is CASSFVGGLKETQYF.

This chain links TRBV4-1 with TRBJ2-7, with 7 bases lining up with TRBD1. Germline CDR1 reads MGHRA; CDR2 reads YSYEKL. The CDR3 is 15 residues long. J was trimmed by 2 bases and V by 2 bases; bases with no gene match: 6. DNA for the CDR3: TGCGCCAGCAGCCAACTCCGGGACAGCACCTACGAGCAGTACTTC. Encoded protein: CASSQLRDSTYEQYF.

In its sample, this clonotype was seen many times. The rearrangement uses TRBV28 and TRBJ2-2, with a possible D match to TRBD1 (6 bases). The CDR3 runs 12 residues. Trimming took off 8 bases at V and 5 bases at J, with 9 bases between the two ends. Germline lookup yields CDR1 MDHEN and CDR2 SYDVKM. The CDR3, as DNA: TGTGCCAGCCTCAGGGGAACCGGGGAGCTGTTTTTT. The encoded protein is CASLRGTGELFF.

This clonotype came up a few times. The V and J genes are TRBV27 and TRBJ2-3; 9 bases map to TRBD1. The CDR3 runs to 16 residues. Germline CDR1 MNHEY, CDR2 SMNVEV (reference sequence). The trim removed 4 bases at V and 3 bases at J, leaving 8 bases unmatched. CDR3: CASSSWGQGRTDTQYF. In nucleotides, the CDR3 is TGTGCCAGCAGTTCCTGGGGACAGGGTAGGACAGATACGCAGTATTTT.

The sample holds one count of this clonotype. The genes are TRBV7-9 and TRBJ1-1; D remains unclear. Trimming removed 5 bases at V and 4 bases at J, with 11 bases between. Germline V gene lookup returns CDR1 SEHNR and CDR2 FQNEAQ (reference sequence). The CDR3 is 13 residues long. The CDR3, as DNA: TGTGCCAGCAGCGGCAGGATTTCCACTGAAGCTTTCTTT. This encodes CASSGRISTEAFF. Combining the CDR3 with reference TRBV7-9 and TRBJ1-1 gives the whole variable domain DTGVSQNPRHKITKRGQNVTFRCDPISEHNRLYWYRQTLGQGPEFLTYFQNEAQLEKSRLLSDRFSAERPKGSFSTLEIQRTEQGDSAMYLCASSGRISTEAFFGQGTRLTVV.

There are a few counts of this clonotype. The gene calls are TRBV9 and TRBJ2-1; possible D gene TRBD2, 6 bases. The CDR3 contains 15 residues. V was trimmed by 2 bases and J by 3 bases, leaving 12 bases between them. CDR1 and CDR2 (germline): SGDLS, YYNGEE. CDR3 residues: CASSVSGESYNEQFF. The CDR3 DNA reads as TGTGCCAGCAGCGTTAGCGGAGAAAGCTACAATGAGCAGTTCTTC.

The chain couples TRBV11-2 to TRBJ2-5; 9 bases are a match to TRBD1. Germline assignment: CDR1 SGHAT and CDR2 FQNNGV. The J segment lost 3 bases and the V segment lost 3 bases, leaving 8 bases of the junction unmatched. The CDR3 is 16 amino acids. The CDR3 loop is CASSLDRGFSKETQYF. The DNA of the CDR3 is TGTGCCAGCAGCTTGGACAGGGGCTTCTCAAAAGAGACCCAGTACTTC.